These T cell receptor beta chains were read from a single sample in a study of Graves' ophthalmopathy and Graves' hyperthyroidism. TCRdb ran MiXCR on the multiplex PCR reads and lists one entry per CDR3 protein. The sample includes more than 150,000 distinct CDR3 sequences, 30% to 45% of them seen just once. Sequenced material: peripheral blood. The origin of the receptors is a woman in her thirties or forties with Graves' ophthalmopathy. CDR3s include the opening cysteine and the closing phenylalanine or tryptophan. D genes are given only for firm matches. Some rows mark clone size as missing; the rest say once, few, many or name a class of expanded clone.

J gene | clone size | V gene | D gene | CDR3 DNA | CDR3 protein
TRBJ1-1 | NA | TRBV28 | NA | TGTGCCAGCAGTCCTACTTGGGGGGGCGCTGAAGCTTTCTTT | CASSPTWGGAEAFF
TRBJ2-2 | many | TRBV9 | NA | TGTGCCAGCAGCCCCGATGGGAGACCCACCGGGGAGCTGTTTTTT | CASSPDGRPTGELFF
TRBJ1-2 | NA | TRBV6-2/TRBV6-3 | NA | TGTGCCAGCAGTTACGACGAGACGTTCGGCTACACCTTC | CASSYDETFGYTF
TRBJ1-1 | NA | TRBV6-1 | TRBD1 | TGTGCCAGCAGTCCGGGACAGAGGAACACTGAAGCTTTCTTT | CASSPGQRNTEAFF
TRBJ1-5 | many | TRBV15 | TRBD1 | TGTGCCACCAGCTCCCAAAGGGGGACAGGGAGTCAGCCCCAGCATTTT | CATSSQRGTGSQPQHF
TRBJ1-2 | many | TRBV14 | TRBD1 | TGTGCCAGCAGCCAGGGGACAGGGGGCTATGGCTACACCTTC | CASSQGTGGYGYTF
TRBJ1-1 | NA | TRBV11-2 | TRBD1 | TGTGCCAGCAGCTTAGAGTGGGCAGGGGGTGGCACTGAAGCTTTCTTT | CASSLEWAGGGTEAFF
TRBJ2-7 | many | TRBV27 | TRBD1 | TGTGCCAGCAGGGGACAGGGATTACACGAGCAGTACTTC | CASRGQGLHEQYF
TRBJ2-2 | many | TRBV27 | NA | TGTGCCAGCATCCGGGGGCATCTCGTGAACACCGGGGAGCTGTTTTTT | CASIRGHLVNTGELFF
TRBJ1-2 | NA | TRBV6-1 | TRBD1 | TGTGCCAGCAGTAGGGGACAGGGATACTATGGCTACACCTTC | CASSRGQGYYGYTF
TRBJ2-7 | many | TRBV20-1 | TRBD1 | TGCAGTGCTAGAGGGATGAGTGACAGGGTAATCTACGAGCAGTACTTC | CSARGMSDRVIYEQYF
TRBJ2-7 | NA | TRBV7-2 | NA | TGTGCCAGCAGCTTAACCGACGTTGCCTACGAGCAGTACTTC | CASSLTDVAYEQYF
TRBJ2-5 | NA | TRBV10-3 | NA | TGTGCCATCAGTGGCATGGGAGAGACCCAGTACTTC | CAISGMGETQYF
TRBJ2-7 | NA | TRBV28 | NA | TGTGCCAGCAGTTTAAGCGGGCCAACAGGGAGGGGGCAGTACTTC | CASSLSGPTGRGQYF
TRBJ1-5 | many | TRBV4-2 | NA | TGTGCCAGCAGCCAAGATGAGGACCGCAATCAGCCCCAGCATTTT | CASSQDEDRNQPQHF
TRBJ2-5 | many | TRBV2 | TRBD2 | TGTGCCAGCATGTTCTGGACTAGCGGGGACCAAGAGACCCAGTACTTC | CASMFWTSGDQETQYF
TRBJ1-1 | NA | TRBV15 | NA | TGTGCCACCAGCAGAGATGGCCTCTGGAGGAACACTGAAGCTTTCTTT | CATSRDGLWRNTEAFF
TRBJ2-7 | NA | TRBV20-1 | NA | TGCAGTGCACCAACCACGGGGTCCTACGAGCAGTACTTC | CSAPTTGSYEQYF
TRBJ1-6 | NA | TRBV11-2 | NA | TGTGCCAGCAGCCAAGAGAATTCACCCCTCCACTTT | CASSQENSPLHF
TRBJ1-2 | many | TRBV6-1 | NA | TGTGCCAGCCGTAAGGGGGATGGCTACACCTTC | CASRKGDGYTF
TRBJ1-1 | NA | TRBV6-5 | TRBD1 | TGTGCCAGCAGTTCCGCGGGGACAGGGGACACTGAAGCTTTCTTT | CASSSAGTGDTEAFF
TRBJ2-7 | NA | TRBV12-3/TRBV12-4 | NA | TGTGCCAGCAGTTTCGGCTCGAGGAACGAGCAGTACTTC | CASSFGSRNEQYF
TRBJ1-3 | many | TRBV20-1 | NA | TGCAGTGCTAGAAGCACTGGAGACCTTGGAAACACCATATATTTT | CSARSTGDLGNTIYF
TRBJ1-2 | many | TRBV2 | TRBD1 | TGTGCCAGCAGACAGGGGGGCTATGGCTACACCTTC | CASRQGGYGYTF
TRBJ2-7 | many | TRBV7-2 | TRBD1 | TGTGCCAGCAGCCAGACAGGGAATCGTTACGAGCAGTACTTC | CASSQTGNRYEQYF
TRBJ2-5 | many | TRBV28 | TRBD2 | TGTGCCAGCAGTTCCTCTAGCGGGGGGGCTCGGGAGACCCAGTACTTC | CASSSSSGGARETQYF
TRBJ2-5 | many | TRBV28 | NA | TGTGCCAGCAGAACAGGGCACCAAGAGACCCAGTACTTC | CASRTGHQETQYF
TRBJ2-7 | few | TRBV6-2/TRBV6-3 | TRBD1 | TGTGCCAGCAGGTCTTCCCGGGACAGGGAGGTCTTCGAGCAGTACTTC | CASRSSRDREVFEQYF
TRBJ2-7 | many | TRBV6-2/TRBV6-3 | NA | TGTGCCAGCAGGCCCCTTGGGGGAAGCTCCTACGAGCAGTACTTC | CASRPLGGSSYEQYF
TRBJ2-5 | many | TRBV11-2 | TRBD1 | TGTGCCAGCAGCTTAGACACAGGGGTTGGGGAGACCCAGTACTTC | CASSLDTGVGETQYF
TRBJ1-5 | NA | TRBV25-1 | NA | TGTGCCAGCAGTGAATATAATTCGGATCAGCCCCAGCATTTT | CASSEYNSDQPQHF
TRBJ2-5 | many | TRBV4-2 | TRBD2 | TGTGCCAGCAGCCAACTAGCGGGGGACCAAGAGACCCAGTACTTC | CASSQLAGDQETQYF
TRBJ1-1 | once | TRBV7-2 | NA | TGTGCCAGCAGTAAAAATGCAGGGAGGACGAATGGTTTCTTT | CASSKNAGRTNGFF
TRBJ2-5 | NA | TRBV20-1 | NA | TGCAGTGCTAGATGGGACGGACAAGAGACCCAGTACTTC | CSARWDGQETQYF
TRBJ1-5 | NA | TRBV6-1 | NA | TGTGCCAGCAGTGAAAGGTTAGGGCTGAGCAATCAGCCCCAGCATTTT | CASSERLGLSNQPQHF
TRBJ1-3 | many | TRBV5-1 | TRBD1 | TGCGCCAGCAGCTTCCTCCACGGGACAGGGGGCTCGGGAAACACCATATATTTT | CASSFLHGTGGSGNTIYF
TRBJ1-2 | many | TRBV5-1 | NA | TGCGCCAGCAGCTTGGAAGGAGGGAACCACGGCTACACCTTC | CASSLEGGNHGYTF
TRBJ2-5 | NA | TRBV20-1 | TRBD1 | TGCAGTGCAGACAGGGGTACGACACGTGAGACCCAGTACTTC | CSADRGTTRETQYF
TRBJ1-1 | many | TRBV9 | TRBD1 | TGTGCCAGCAGCTCCCGGACAGGGAACCCTGAAGCTTTCTTT | CASSSRTGNPEAFF
TRBJ2-2 | NA | TRBV30 | NA | TGTGCCTGGAGCGATACAGGAAGGGAGCTGTTTTTT | CAWSDTGRELFF
TRBJ1-1 | medium-sized | TRBV19 | NA | TGTGCCAGTAGTACCCATAACACGGTCACTGAAGCTTTCTTT | CASSTHNTVTEAFF
TRBJ1-2 | NA | TRBV12-3/TRBV12-4 | NA | TGTGCCAGCAGTCCAACTGACAGGAGCCTCTATGGCTACACCTTC | CASSPTDRSLYGYTF
TRBJ2-2 | many | TRBV13 | TRBD2 | TGTGCCAGCAGCCTTCCGACTAGCTTGGAGACCGGGGAGCTGTTTTTT | CASSLPTSLETGELFF
TRBJ1-5 | many | TRBV19 | NA | TGTGCCAGTAGTATAACCGCCAGGGCACAGAATCAGCCCCAGCATTTT | CASSITARAQNQPQHF